The TCR beta chain described here comes from a study of CD8+ T cells in alopecia areata. Study-wide background: Oral tofacitinib (5 to 10 mg twice daily) was administered to treated patients.

Germline CDR1 and CDR2: SQVTM and ANQGSEA. Losses at the gene ends were 3 bases for V and 4 bases for J; bases not matched to a gene: 12. This CDR3 has 16 amino acids. The treatment: oral pan-JAK inhibitor, 5-10 mg twice daily. Reverse transcribed after extraction, RNA yielded cDNA as the sequencing template. Repertoires were generated with immunoSEQ multiplex PCR, while TCRdb's copy carries only in-frame clones and drops some. The data contain more than 200,000 clones, around 43% of them singletons. This chain links TRBV29-1 with TRBJ2-3, with 8 bases lining up with TRBD2. The sample was CD4+ T cells sorted from blood, taken between weeks 36 and 40, from a patient treated with tofacitinib. This clonotype was sampled from a human donor with alopecia areata. Here the CDR3 DNA reads TGCAGCGTTGACCCCAGCGGCGGGAGGTCGCCAGATACGCAGTATTTT. Translating gives CSVDPSGGRSPDTQYF.